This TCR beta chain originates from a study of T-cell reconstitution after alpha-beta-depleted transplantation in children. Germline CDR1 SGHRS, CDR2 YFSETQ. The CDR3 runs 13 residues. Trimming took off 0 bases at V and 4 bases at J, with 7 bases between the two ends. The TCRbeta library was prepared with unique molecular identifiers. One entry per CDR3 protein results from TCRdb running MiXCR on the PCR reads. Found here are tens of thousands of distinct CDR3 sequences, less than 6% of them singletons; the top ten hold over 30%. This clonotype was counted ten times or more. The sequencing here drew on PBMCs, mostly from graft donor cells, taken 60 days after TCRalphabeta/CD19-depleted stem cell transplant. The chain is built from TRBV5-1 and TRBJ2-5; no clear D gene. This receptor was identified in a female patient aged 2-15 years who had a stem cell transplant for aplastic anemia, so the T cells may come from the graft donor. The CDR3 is CASSLGNRETQYF. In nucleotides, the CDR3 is TGCGCCAGCAGCTTGGGGAATCGAGAGACCCAGTACTTC.